This section outlines one T cell receptor beta chain sequence together with its context. Its matching antigen is unknown. This sample was taken from a study of lymphopenia after photon versus proton radiotherapy. Germline trimming cut 2 bases from V and 4 bases from J; bases unmatched to any gene: 4. The CDR3 extends over 15 amino acids. Germline CDR1 reads WNHNN; CDR2 reads SYGVQD (reference sequence). Clones were read by immunoSEQ multiplex PCR, and TCRdb kept only the in-frame ones, dropping some. The data contain about 15,000 clones, more than 75% of them singletons. Study findings and constraints: In patients who died, overall survival fell as post-nadir TCR diversity dropped more.

This TCR came from a man aged 70 or older with pancreatic cancer. The V and J genes are TRBV10-1 and TRBJ1-4; 7 bases are shared with TRBD1. Sequenced here: peripheral blood, sampled from a patient treated with proton-based radiotherapy. The CDR3 loop is CASSEGTADNEKLFF. The CDR3 region has the DNA TGCGCCAGCAGTGAGGGGACAGCCGATAATGAAAAACTGTTTTTT.